The present entry profiles one T cell receptor beta chain with its context. Its recognized antigen is unknown. It has no much larger one-base neighbor in the sample; base qualities were not kept. The data were obtained in a study of blood T cell repertoires in COVID-19 (dated by TCRdb to about 2020). For the study in its entirety: Samples covering the acute and convalescent phases of COVID-19 were provided by collaborators in the United States, Italy and Spain. The prospective study material was composed of cDNA or gDNA derived from T cells, B-cell-depleted T cells, or PBMCs. Subjects who had been exposed to COVID-19, were actively infected with it, or had recovered from it provided the deeply sampled blood TCRbeta repertoires that made up the dataset. A freely available public database, intended as a resource for researchers studying the immune response to SARS-CoV-2, is where the repertoires were released. Samples were obtained from the ongoing ImmuneRACE study (first 160 participants) and from 1,254 subjects provided by 6 global collaborators. A de-identified subject ID, COVID-19 status, age in years and sex were almost always included in the sample metadata. Where HLA class I and class II types were available, the types were taken from metadata supplied by the sample provider, not from assay-based typing.

The collaborating institutions used their own protocols to collect whole blood in K2EDTA tubes. For TCRbeta analysis, collaborators shipped samples as frozen whole blood, isolated PBMCs, or DNA extracted from either of those sample types. TCRbeta CDR3 regions were amplified from genomic DNA using the immunoSEQ Assay, a bias-controlled multiplex PCR. The study's processing was this. The number of nucleated cells in each sample was estimated by amplification of reference gene primers within the assay. Sequence reads were collapsed and filtered to measure the absolute abundance of every unique TCRbeta CDR3 rearrangement. Productive Simpson clonality was computed per sample as the square root of Simpson's diversity index over productive rearrangements. The table comes from immuneACCESS by way of TCRdb, which keeps in-frame sequences with V and J called. Part of the clones is missing from these tables; in studies checked, under half for an unresolved V gene and the rest for unknown reasons. V and J calls and clone size are as listed in that table; D and trimming were resolved from the DNA. The sample yields approximately 40,000 clones; about 89% were counted once. The ten biggest clones cover 5.5% to 6.5% of the sample.

The junction shows trimming of 5 bases on V and 5 bases on J, plus 16 bases between the germline ends. From the germline V gene, CDR1 is SGHAT and CDR2 is FQNNGV. Reading from cysteine to phenylalanine, the CDR3 counts 14 amino acids. Solely the CDR3 DNA is kept, with 42 bases framed from the first base. The investigation overall reported the following: The quantity of clinical and demographic metadata differed by source and by participant and was supplied without curation.

Sample: peripheral blood. This receptor was taken from a human donor in a cohort sampled during active COVID-19. The V gene is TRBV11-2 and the J gene is TRBJ2-7; TRBD2 could be the D gene, as 6 bases match. The CDR3 region reads CASSLSAGSDEQYF. The nucleotide sequence reads TGTGCCAGCAGCCTCTCGGCGGGGAGTGACGAGCAGTACTTC.